Listed here are 11 T cell receptor beta chains from one sample, sequenced in a study of blood T cells in healthy people across ages. A second PCR, run for roughly 7 to 11 cycles, used a sample-barcoded 5' primer plus a J-beta primer mix. TCRdb re-called the 5' RACE reads with MiXCR, one entry per CDR3 protein. The sample yields some 940,000 distinct CDR3 sequences, almost 30% seen once. These same data were also listed under a study on T cells of mothers and their children.

The sample taken for sequencing was blood. These receptors originate from a middle-aged woman in good health.

This clonotype was seen a handful of times. The chain employs TRBV3-1 and TRBJ2-7, with a weak D call TRBD1 (6 bases). Trimming removed 1 base from V and 4 bases from J, with 14 bases in between. Per germline, CDR1 LGHDT and CDR2 YNNKEL (reference sequence). The CDR3 spans 15 residues. The CDR3 here is CASSQGTERPYEQYF. The CDR3 region has the DNA TGTGCCAGCAGCCAAGGGACAGAGAGACCATACGAGCAGTACTTC.

The V and J genes are TRBV2 and TRBJ1-1; D uncertain. V was cut by 2 bases and J by 7 bases, with 5 bases left in between. The CDR3 spans 11 residues. Germline assignment: CDR1 SNHLY and CDR2 FYNNEI. The CDR3 reads CASSEWFEAFF. The CDR3 nucleotides are TGTGCCAGCAGTGAATGGTTTGAAGCTTTCTTT. The entire variable domain, with the rest obtained from reference TRBV2 and TRBJ1-1, is as follows: EPEVTQTPSHQVTQMGQEVILRCVPISNHLYFYWYRQILGQKVEFLVSFYNNEISEKSEIFDDQFSVERPDGSNFTLKIRSTKLEDSAMYFCASSEWFEAFFGQGTRLTVV.

The V call is TRBV6-5, the J call TRBJ1-1; D gene ambiguous. V lost 6 bases to trimming and J lost 6 bases, with 14 bases between them. The CDR3 length is 13 residues. In germline, CDR1 is MNHEY, CDR2 SVGAGI. DNA for the CDR3: TGTGCCAGCAGCCGCTTTGGAGGCCCTGAAGCTTTCTTT. Translated: CASSRFGGPEAFF.

The rearrangement uses TRBV4-3 and TRBJ1-6; tentative D call: TRBD1 (5 bases). This CDR3 spans 13 amino acids. Trimming stripped 1 base from V and 9 bases from J, with 7 bases between. The germline V gene has CDR1 LGHNA and CDR2 YSLEER. DNA of the CDR3: TGCGCCAGCAGCCAAGTGGGGGTTTCACCCCTCCACTTT. This translates into CASSQVGVSPLHF.

There are many counts of this clonotype. The gene calls are TRBV27 and TRBJ2-1; 8 bases are shared with TRBD2. CDR3 length equals 15 residues. Trimming took 4 bases from V and 4 from J; bases not matched to a gene: 6. Germline CDR1 and CDR2: MNHEY and SMNVEV (reference sequence). CDR3 DNA: TGTGCCAGCAGTTCGTATAGCGGGGATTACAATGAGCAGTTCTTC. As protein: CASSSYSGDYNEQFF.

This clonotype was observed at least ten times. This rearrangement joins TRBV25-1 to TRBJ2-7; 9 positions agree with TRBD1. Trimming took 4 bases from V and 3 from J; bases not matched to a gene: 7. Germline CDR1 and CDR2: MGHDK and SYGVNS. CDR3 length: 15 residues. The CDR3 region is CASSGSGTGNYEQYF. The CDR3 DNA is TGTGCCAGCAGTGGCTCCGGGACAGGGAACTACGAGCAGTACTTC.

This clonotype was detected a few times. The V and J genes are TRBV14 and TRBJ2-7, with D unresolved. The ends were cut back, 4 bases at V and 1 base at J, with 11 bases in the middle. Germline V gives CDR1 SGHDN, CDR2 FVKESK. The CDR3 is made up of 14 amino acids. The CDR3 spells CASSPTHPSYEQYF. Here the CDR3 DNA reads TGTGCCAGCAGCCCGACTCATCCTTCCTACGAGCAGTACTTC.

This clonotype has only one observation. Just one base apart from a much larger clone, this may be a read error. The CDR3 region has the DNA TGCAGCGTAGAATCGGACAGGACGAGCACTGAAGCTTTCTTT. Protein sequence: CSVESDRTSTEAFF. This chain links TRBV29-1 with TRBJ1-1, with 7 bases identical to TRBD1. Germline lookup yields CDR1 SQVTM and CDR2 ANQGSEA. Trimming at V came to 6 bases and at J to 4 bases, leaving 11 bases not matched to a gene. The CDR3 loop spans 14 amino acids.

A few counts support this clonotype. This chain connects TRBV12-3 or TRBV12-4 to TRBJ2-7, with D possibly being TRBD1 or TRBD2 (6 bases each). Trimming took 1 base from V and 6 from J, leaving 10 bases between them. The CDR3 sequence is 13 residues long. CDR3: CASSLVQGGEQYF. CDR3 sequence (DNA): TGTGCCAGCAGTTTAGTACAGGGAGGCGAGCAGTACTTC.

This clonotype was observed at least ten times. An end of the junction differs from the germline gene, which may be a read error. The chain has TRBV7-7 and TRBJ2-3; D remains unclear. Germline CDR1 is SSHAT and CDR2 is FNYEAQ (reference sequence). The CDR3 is 13 residues long. The CDR3 here is CASSLDRADTQYF. The DNA of the CDR3 is TGTGCTAGCAGCTTAGATAGGGCAGATACGCAGTATTTT.

This clonotype appeared a few times. The chain employs TRBV4-3 and TRBJ2-7; 12 nucleotides agree with TRBD2. Germline V CDR1 and CDR2: LGHNA, YSLEER. This CDR3 has 17 amino acids. Trimming removed 0 bases from V and 4 bases from J; junction bases left unmatched: 7. CDR3 nucleotides: TGCGCCAGCAGCCAAGATCGGCTAGCGGGGGGGGTATACGAGCAGTACTTC. Amino acids: CASSQDRLAGGVYEQYF.